The following is a T cell receptor (beta chain) sequence with its context. Using immunoSEQ multiplex PCR, the repertoire was profiled, and TCRdb retains in-frame clones only, with some absent. This sample yields approximately 82,000 clones, of which 80% to 95% are seen a single time; around 1.3% belongs to the top ten. The record originates from a study of control samples from healthy donors and cancer patients. Germline lookup yields CDR1 PRHDT and CDR2 FYEKMQ (reference sequence). The CDR3 covers 14 residues. V was trimmed by 4 bases and J by 2 bases, leaving 11 bases between them. This chain uses TRBV13 with TRBJ1-2; a possible D gene is TRBD1 (5 bases). Sequencing input: PBMCs. The TCR comes from a woman between 40 and 55 years old with lung cancer. CDR3 protein: CASSSRGKNYGYTF. In DNA, the CDR3 is TGTGCCAGCAGCTCTCGGGGGAAAAACTATGGCTACACCTTC.